This T cell receptor (beta chain) was obtained from a study of cytomegalovirus exposure and HLA in healthy donors (dated by TCRdb to the late 2010s). Some background on the complete study: According to an earlier analysis of a few hundred of the donors, roughly 180 million T cells yielded 120 million or so unique TCR beta sequences and 250 to 350 Gb of sequence data. An earlier analysis of more than 450 of the donors used high-throughput TCR beta sequencing to judge whether each TCR beta V gene segment behaved as functional or pseudogenic. The genetic ancestry cluster associated with self-reported Caucasian donors included 81% of the approximately 430 genotyped donors. Using immunosequencing, the study profiled T cell repertoires from some 670 subjects and related those repertoires to cytomegalovirus serostatus. Besides the first cohort of roughly 640 subjects, a separate validation cohort made up of roughly 120 different subjects was used. All discovery cohort repertoires had been generated using a single sequencing platform. Roughly 320 gigabases of sequencing data and 70 million to 100 million unique TCR sequences made up an early release that covered under 750 HLA-typed donors. Because of strong linkage in the cohort, five DR-DQ haplotypes were treated as single units for association and clustering. The study combined high-throughput TCR immunosequencing, statistical association of individual TCRs with disease status, and machine learning to predict cytomegalovirus infection status. Across roughly 420 genotyped donors of the cohort, an average of approximately 240,000 unique TCR beta nucleotide sequences per donor were sequenced, and 15% to 20% of those sequences were non-productive. A later analysis re-analyzed previously published TCR beta repertoires from about 600 donors and added high-resolution HLA genotyping to study TCR occurrence patterns. The study aimed to test whether signatures of past pathogen exposure could be identified by cataloging public T cell receptors. Typing coverage differed by locus: A, B, C, DRB1 and DQB1 were typed in roughly 620-630 donors, DQA1 in around 500, DPA1 in 606, and DPB1 in 400 to 480. HLA typing included class I and class II loci at four-digit resolution. A later genetic analysis used genome-wide SNP genotypes for about 60% of the roughly 670 donors, treating that subset as a discovery cohort. Rather than drawing on any new phenotypic data, the later analysis identified candidate immune exposures from TCR beta sequences and the way those sequences occurred across donors. Donor age, sex, ethnicity and CMV serostatus were compiled alongside the repertoire data. Results the study describes overall, beyond this receptor: A further reported finding was that TCR beta sequences accurately predicted the HLA-A and HLA-B alleles for most subjects in the first cohort. A later genetic analysis associated a missense DCLRE1C variant with V-gene and J-gene trimming of TCR beta chains, and an independent cohort replicated the association. It was suggested by the authors that the approach could potentially be generalized to other disease states and immunological phenotypes. A cluster of highly shared sequence variants was judged likely to be a technical artifact of the sequencing pipeline. At a false discovery rate of 0.05, a later analysis linked around 17,000 TCR beta sequences to specific HLA alleles. In both the original and validation cohorts, the classifier was reported to diagnose cytomegalovirus status with high specificity and sensitivity. According to a later analysis, TCR association rates differed among HLA loci, with DRB1 alleles showing the most associated TCRs and HLA-C alleles showing the fewest. Because some donors lacked HLA typing at each locus, the association tests relied only on the typed subset. The earlier analysis of 450 to 700 of the donors excluded 15 to 20 rarely observed V segments, including chromosome 9 orphons, because counts were too low. Most TCR sequences were seen in very few donors, while some public TCRs were found in many individuals. A later genetic analysis reported fewer N-insertions in productive TCRs among donors in an Asian-associated ancestry cluster than the roughly 690-donor mean. When HLA alleles, especially DR and DQ, strongly co-occurred, attributing TCR associations to individual alleles was difficult. The cohort was sequenced for TCR beta chains only, and without alpha or paired-chain data the features that could be detected were limited. Immune exposure information for the cohort was limited to CMV serostatus. In a later analysis, most CMV-associated TCR beta chains were found to appear HLA-restricted, with HLA associations seemingly driven largely by CMV exposure. Broadly in line with IMGT annotations, most TCR beta V segments showed up in productive rearrangements about 90% or about 30% of the time in an earlier analysis of 587 of the donors. The 87-base-pair reads could not distinguish some IMGT-functional V segments, including TRBV6-2 and TRBV6-3, so those segments were excluded. Linkage disequilibrium might explain the correlated functional status among segregating V segments, but an unknown experimental factor could not be ruled out. In vitro tests confirmed that a few of the cytomegalovirus-associated TCR beta chains recognize cytomegalovirus antigens. A later analysis reported that several top co-occurrence clusters appeared linked to parvovirus B19, influenza, CMV and Epstein-Barr virus. The study listed around 160 TCR beta chains as associated with cytomegalovirus. Compared with equally common non-associated chains, HLA-associated TCR beta chains in a later analysis were more clonally expanded and had lower generation probabilities. Sequencing depth was assumed to be roughly uniform across donors in the presence/absence analyses, though that assumption may not hold.

The library was generated by the immunoSEQ multiplex PCR assay. For the multiplex PCR, a mixture combining 60 forward primers for TCR Vbeta segments and 13 reverse primers for TCR Jbeta segments was used. A multiplex PCR assay on genomic DNA amplified the CDR3 region of rearranged TCR beta genes. The Illumina HiSeq System was used to sequence the amplified TCR beta libraries as 87-base-pair reads. Regarding the original processing steps: Across the 666 repertoires, a later analysis counted tens of millions of unique TCR beta chains, around 11 million of which were shared by at least two donors. Raw reads were error-corrected and collapsed into unique sequences with a nearest-neighbor algorithm that merged closely related sequences to remove PCR and sequencing errors. To assign V, D and J gene segments, CDR3 sequences were aligned to IMGT reference sequences. For a sequence to be retained, at least a six-nucleotide match to both a V gene segment and a J gene segment was required. A rearrangement counted as productive if the CDR3 had no stop codons and remained in frame with V and J, and every other rearrangement counted as non-productive. CDR3 was defined according to IMGT convention as the region running from the second conserved V-encoded cysteine to the conserved J-encoded phenylalanine. The earlier analysis of 587 of the donors excluded sequences that lacked an unambiguous match to a single V gene segment. In an earlier analysis of around 600 of the donors, V segments were called functional above 56.7% productive rearrangements and were called segregating when the between-donor standard deviation exceeded 5%. A statistical classification framework was built to diagnose cytomegalovirus status from the catalog of TCR beta chain sequences. In a later analysis, V and J genes were assigned by comparing TCR nucleotide sequences against IMGT/GENE-DB human TR gene sequences. In a later analysis, CDR3 sequences and most-parsimonious VDJ recombination scenarios were assigned using the TCRdist pipeline. A later analysis defined each TCR beta chain by its CDR3 amino acid sequence plus V-gene family, and excluded reads lacking a unique V-gene family. A later analysis removed several hundred highly shared, low-generation-probability nucleotide sequences to deal with suspected cross-contamination and a sequencing artifact. A later analysis calculated a clonal expansion index for each public chain from normalized within-repertoire ranks of inferred template counts. Generation probabilities in a later analysis came from a VDJ recombination model fitted to out-of-frame rearrangements, and those results were checked against IGoR. In a later analysis, hypergeometric tests were used to score TCR-TCR, TCR-HLA and TCR-CMV co-occurrence, with a repertoire-size bias correction applied to TCR pairs. False discovery rates were estimated in a later analysis by permuting HLA or CMV assignments 20 times. In a later analysis, co-occurring TCRs were grouped using DBSCAN, and TCRdist sequence similarity was added for clustering within HLA-allele-positive subsets. Repertoires with fewer than 30,000 or more than 120,000 public chains were left out of co-occurrence clustering, as were about 5 repertoires with anomalous nucleotide sharing. TCRdb obtained this table from immuneACCESS and retained in-frame rearrangements with V and J assigned. These tables miss some clones; where compared with another copy, unresolved V genes account for less than half of the shortfall, and the remainder is unexplained. The V and J calls and clone size are taken from that table; D and trimming were inferred from the DNA. This sample holds 150,000 to 180,000 clones; approximately 79% were observed only once. Clones ranked in the top ten supply 5.5% to 8.5% of the sample.

Per the germline V gene, SQVTM is the CDR1 and ANQGSEA is the CDR2. There are 14 amino acids in the CDR3, from cysteine to phenylalanine inclusive. Solely the CDR3 DNA is kept, with 42 bases framed from the first base. The V end loses 7 bases and the J end loses 1 base, and a stretch of 16 bases separates them. The cohort consisted of 650 to 850 healthy bone marrow donors. At the time of sampling, all cohort members were nominally healthy, though unrecorded immune exposures were likely present. The donor was CMV seropositive and was included in the group of 289 seropositive cohort members. Each donor provided a peripheral blood sample, and peripheral blood mononuclear cells were used for TCR beta sequencing. Genomic DNA was extracted from the blood cell samples with the Qiagen DNeasy Blood Extraction Kit. For this clone: It has no known antigen specificity. No qualities accompany the bases; no much larger clone lies one base away.

This TCR derives from a woman aged 45-59 years in good health and CMV-seropositive. The sequence joins TRBV29-1 to TRBJ1-1; the D gene is possibly TRBD1, with 5 bases matching. Sequencing was carried out using PBMCs. CDR3 loop: CSAGRGLENTEAFF. The bases read TGCAGCGCTGGGCGGGGGTTGGAGAACACTGAAGCTTTCTTT.